This T cell receptor beta chain was documented in a study of blood T cell repertoires in COVID-19. Study in general: Nucleic acid was either cDNA or gDNA, and it came from T cells, B-cell-depleted T cells, or PBMCs.

Produced via immunoSEQ multiplex PCR; TCRdb's table is partial and in-frame only. The sample lists over 60,000 clones; around 90% were seen once. The source of this sequence is a man aged 50 or older with acute or convalescent COVID-19. Sequencing was performed on peripheral blood.

The CDR3 bases are TGTGCCAGCAGCGGACAGGTCTACTCACCCCTCCACTTT. Translated, it gives CASSGQVYSPLHF. The chain couples TRBV7-9 to TRBJ1-6; 7 bases match TRBD1. CDR1 SEHNR and CDR2 FQNEAQ come from the germline V gene (reference sequence). There are 13 residues in the CDR3. With 5 bases clipped from V and 10 bases from J, the junction kept 5 bases outside the gene matches.